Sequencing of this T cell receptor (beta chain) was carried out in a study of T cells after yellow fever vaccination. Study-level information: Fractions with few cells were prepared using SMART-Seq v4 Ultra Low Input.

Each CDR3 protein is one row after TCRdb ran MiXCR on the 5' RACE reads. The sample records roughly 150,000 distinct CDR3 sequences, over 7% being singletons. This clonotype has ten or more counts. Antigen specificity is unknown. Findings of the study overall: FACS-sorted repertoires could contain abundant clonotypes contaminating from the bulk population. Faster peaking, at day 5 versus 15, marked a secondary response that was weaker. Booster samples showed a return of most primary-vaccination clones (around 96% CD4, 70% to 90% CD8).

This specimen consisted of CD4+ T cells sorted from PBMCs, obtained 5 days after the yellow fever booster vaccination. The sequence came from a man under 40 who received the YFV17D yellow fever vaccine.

CDR3 coding DNA: TGTGCCAGCAACCGCCAATTCGGGAAAGCGGGAACCGGGGACGGGGAGCTGTTTTTT. This codes for CASNRQFGKAGTGDGELFF. The rearrangement uses TRBV6-4 and TRBJ2-2; 7 nucleotides line up with TRBD2. The CDR3 is 19 residues long. Germline CDR1 reads MRHNA; CDR2 reads SNTAGT. V lost 7 bases, J lost 7 bases, and 24 bases stayed unmatched.